One sample yielded the 10 T cell receptor beta chains listed below, sequenced in a study of shared clonotypes between healthy human individuals (TCRdb year 2020). Preparation of the library involved the immunoSEQ multiplex PCR assay. Here the immuneACCESS table is served through TCRdb, limited to in-frame sequences with V and J called. Missing clones are a known gap in these copies; in checked studies unresolved V genes cover under half, and the rest lacks a known reason. The sample profile shows millions of clones; over 90% of them were found once. The top ten hold 0.39% of the sample. The sample comprised naive CD4+ T cells from PBMCs. This specimen's cell subset or site label, per the study, means: CD45RA+ positively selected. These receptors all come from a young man in good health. Some clones in this sample may be carry-over from other donors' samples.

This clone appeared once. The chain employs TRBV2 and TRBJ2-2; TRBD2 aligns across 13 bases. The CDR3 length is 15 residues. Trimming at V came to 7 bases and at J to 7 bases, leaving 6 bases not matched to a gene. Per the germline V gene, CDR1 is SNHLY and CDR2 is FYNNEI. The CDR3 sequence: CASTGLAGADGELFF. The CDR3 bases are TGTGCCAGCACCGGACTAGCGGGAGCGGACGGGGAGCTGTTTTTT.

The chain couples TRBV6-6 to TRBJ1-3; D is unresolved. Trimming left V 5 bases short and J 3 bases short, with 11 bases between. Germline V lookup: CDR1 MNHNY, CDR2 SVGAGI (reference sequence). The CDR3 length is 14 residues. CDR3 DNA sequence: TGTGCCAGCAGTCCCGGCGCAGATGGAAACACCATATATTTT. Translating it yields CASSPGADGNTIYF.

The rearrangement joins TRBV23-1 to TRBJ1-5; D is uncertain. TRBV23-1 is noted as an ORF with a role that remains uncertain. CDR3 size: 14 residues. The ends were cut back, 0 bases at V and 4 bases at J, with 7 bases in the middle. The CDR3 nucleotides are TGCGCCAGCAGTCAATCGAAACCAAATCAGCCCCAGCATTTT. This encodes CASSQSKPNQPQHF.

This sequence joins TRBV25-1 and TRBJ1-3; D is unclear. This CDR3 is 17 amino acids long. V lost 2 bases to trimming and J lost 2 bases, with 16 bases between them. Germline-derived CDR1 and CDR2 are MGHDK and SYGVNS. CDR3 bases: TGTGCCAGCAGTGAAATCCCCCGAGACAAGGCTGGAAACACCATATATTTT. Encoded protein: CASSEIPRDKAGNTIYF.

The sample holds one count of this clone. The chain links TRBV11-3 to TRBJ2-2; D possibly corresponds to TRBD2 (5 bases). The V and J ends lost 5 bases and 6 bases respectively, with 13 bases between them. Germline V gene data show CDR1 as SGHNT and CDR2 as YENEEA. The CDR3 totals 14 residues. CDR3 DNA sequence: TGTGCCAGCAGCACAGATGAGAGGGCCGGGGAGCTGTTTTTT. Its translation is CASSTDERAGELFF.

The rearrangement joins TRBV6-1 to TRBJ1-2; D not certain. The CDR3 extends over 14 amino acids. Germline CDR1 MNHNS, CDR2 SASEGT. The V and J ends lost 1 base and 7 bases respectively, with 13 bases between them. CDR3 coding DNA: TGTGCCAGCAGTGAAGTTCGGGGAGAGATTGGCTACACCTTC. Translated, it gives CASSEVRGEIGYTF.

This chain joins TRBV28 and TRBJ1-4, with 11 nucleotides matching TRBD1. CDR3 size: 15 residues. Looked up from germline, CDR1 is MDHEN and CDR2 is SYDVKM. V trimming: 6 bases; J trimming: 8 bases; junction bases outside the gene matches: 8. Here the CDR3 reads CASSAGTGGREKLFF. In DNA form, the CDR3 reads TGTGCCAGCAGCGCCGGGACAGGGGGACGAGAAAAACTGTTTTTT.

This clone has only one observation. This chain joins TRBV5-4 and TRBJ1-1; the D gene is possibly TRBD1 (5 bases). This CDR3 contains 15 residues. Deletions cut 4 bases from V and 0 bases from J, with 13 bases between. The V gene's germline CDR1 is SGHNT and CDR2 YYREEE (reference sequence). The CDR3 loop reads CASSRGDGVNTEAFF. DNA for the CDR3: TGTGCCAGCAGCCGCGGGGACGGGGTGAACACTGAAGCTTTCTTT.

This clone is a singleton in its sample. Additional DNA sequences in this sample encode the identical CDR3. The chain joins TRBV7-3 to TRBJ1-2; 7 nucleotides agree with TRBD1. Germline V gene sequence: CDR1 SGHTA, CDR2 FQGTGA. Unmatched junction bases numbered 4, after V lost 0 bases and J lost 6 bases. The CDR3 covers 14 residues. CDR3: CASSLTGQGDGYTF. In DNA, the CDR3 is TGTGCCAGCAGCTTAACGGGGCAGGGGGATGGCTACACCTTC.

The rearrangement links TRBV6-1 to TRBJ2-1; a weak D match, TRBD1 (5 bases). This CDR3 contains 15 residues. CDR1 MNHNS and CDR2 SASEGT come from the germline V gene. V lost 4 bases, J lost 9 bases, and 19 bases lay in between. The CDR3 DNA reads as TGTGCCAGCAGTGGTCCGGCAGGGTGGGGCATTGAGCAGTTCTTC. This gives the protein CASSGPAGWGIEQFF.